This T cell receptor beta chain is from a study of blood T cell repertoires in COVID-19. Study at large: Specimens from acute and convalescent COVID-19 originated in the United States, Italy and Spain. Sample material is recorded as cDNA or gDNA derived from T cells, B-cell-depleted T cells, or PBMCs.

This clone was seen more than once but under ten times. In the original analysis: Cell counts per sample came from amplifying reference gene primers. The assay was immunoSEQ multiplex PCR, and TCRdb's table has in-frame clones only and misses some. Clone size and V and J calls were adopted from that table, with D and trimming inferred from the DNA. The sample shows about 150,000 clones, approximately 85% of them seen only once. J gave up 4 bases and V 2 bases, and 4 bases lay outside the gene matches. Germline assignment: CDR1 GTSNPN and CDR2 SVGIG (reference sequence). The CDR3 is made up of 13 amino acids. During active infection, Seattle patients enrolled and were then monitored through disease.

The chain joins TRBV30 to TRBJ2-5, with 7 bases fitting TRBD1. The source of this sequence is an elderly woman with COVID-19, enrolled during active disease. Sequencing was done on a sample of peripheral blood. CDR3 loop: CAWSRGRSETQYF. The CDR3 DNA follows: TGTGCCTGGAGTAGGGGGCGGTCAGAGACCCAGTACTTC.